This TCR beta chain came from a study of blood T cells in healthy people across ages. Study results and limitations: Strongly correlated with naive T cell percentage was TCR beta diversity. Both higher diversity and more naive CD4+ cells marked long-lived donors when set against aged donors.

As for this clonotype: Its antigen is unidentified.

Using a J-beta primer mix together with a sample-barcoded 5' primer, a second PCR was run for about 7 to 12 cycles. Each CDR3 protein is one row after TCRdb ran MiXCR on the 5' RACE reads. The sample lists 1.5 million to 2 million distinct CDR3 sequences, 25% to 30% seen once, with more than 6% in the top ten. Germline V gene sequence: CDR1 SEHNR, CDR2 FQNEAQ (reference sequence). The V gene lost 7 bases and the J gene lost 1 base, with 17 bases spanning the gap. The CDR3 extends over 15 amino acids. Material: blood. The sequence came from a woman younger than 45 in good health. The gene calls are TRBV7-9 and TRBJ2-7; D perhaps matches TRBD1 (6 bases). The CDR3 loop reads CASIQTDTGSYEQYF. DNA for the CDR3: TGTGCCAGCATACAGACCGATACAGGGTCCTACGAGCAGTACTTC.